The 4 T cell receptor beta chains below come from one sample, sequenced in a study of beta chain features in type 1 diabetes. Every bit of the isolated RNA underwent reverse transcription, so sequencing read expressed TCRB transcripts. The repertoire was sequenced with immunoSEQ multiplex PCR; TCRdb's copy has only in-frame clones and lacks some. The sample records approximately 120,000 clones, approximately 39% being singletons. The sequencing input was stem cell memory CD4+ T cells from blood. These receptors came from a woman younger than 35 in good health.

The chain carries TRBV27 and TRBJ2-7; 11 bases match TRBD1. Germline-derived CDR1 and CDR2 are MNHEY and SMNVEV (reference sequence). V lost 3 bases to trimming and J lost 5 bases; unmatched junction nucleotides: 6. This CDR3 contains 15 residues. CDR3 sequence reads: CASSFGQGALDEQYF. The CDR3 DNA reads as TGTGCCAGCAGTTTTGGACAGGGGGCTCTGGACGAGCAGTACTTC.

The gene calls are TRBV19 and TRBJ1-2; TRBD1 agrees at 9 bases. Germline V gene sequence: CDR1 LNHDA, CDR2 SQIVND (reference sequence). After removal of 6 bases from V and 4 bases from J, the junction contained 6 bases not matched to a gene. The CDR3 contains 14 residues. DNA for the CDR3: TGTGCCAGTAGAGGACAGGGGTCTGTCTATGGCTACACCTTC. Protein sequence: CASRGQGSVYGYTF.

This clone has a handful of counts. This chain's CDR3 is CASSDRGNTEAFF. The CDR3 DNA reads TGTGCCAGCAGCGACAGGGGGAACACTGAAGCTTTCTTT. The chain couples TRBV6-5 to TRBJ1-1; 8 bases fit TRBD1. This CDR3 has 13 residues. V was pared by 6 bases and J by 1 base, with 1 base of the junction left unmatched. CDR1 and CDR2 (germline): MNHEY, SVGAGI.

V and J are TRBV5-1 and TRBJ2-3, with TRBD1 matching over 7 bases. In germline, CDR1 is SGHRS, CDR2 YFSETQ. The ends lost 3 bases at V and 0 bases at J; junction bases unmatched: 7. CDR3 length: 16 amino acids. The CDR3 protein is CASSSATGSSTDTQYF. The CDR3 DNA sequence: TGCGCCAGCAGCTCGGCGACAGGGTCTAGCACAGATACGCAGTATTTT.